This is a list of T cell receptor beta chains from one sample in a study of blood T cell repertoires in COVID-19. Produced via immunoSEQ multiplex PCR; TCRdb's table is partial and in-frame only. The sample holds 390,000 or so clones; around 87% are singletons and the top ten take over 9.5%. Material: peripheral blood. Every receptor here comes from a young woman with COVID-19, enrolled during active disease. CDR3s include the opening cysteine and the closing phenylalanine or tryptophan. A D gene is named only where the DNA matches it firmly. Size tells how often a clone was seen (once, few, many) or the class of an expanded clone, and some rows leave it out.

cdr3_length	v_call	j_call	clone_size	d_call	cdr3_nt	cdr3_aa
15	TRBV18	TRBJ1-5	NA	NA	TGTGCCAGCTCCCCCACCCCGGGGAGCAATCAGCCCCAGCATTTT	CASSPTPGSNQPQHF
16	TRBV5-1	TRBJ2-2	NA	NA	TGCGCCAGCAGCTTGGCGGCGACACGCAACACCGGGGAGCTGTTTTTT	CASSLAATRNTGELFF
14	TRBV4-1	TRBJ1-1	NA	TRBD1	TGCGCCAGCAGCCAAGTGGGTCGGACAGGGGTCGTTTTCTTT	CASSQVGRTGVVFF
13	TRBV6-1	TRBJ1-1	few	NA	TGTGCCAGCAGTGAAGGTGACACCACTGAAGCTTTCTTT	CASSEGDTTEAFF
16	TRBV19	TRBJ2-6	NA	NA	TGTGCCAGTAGCGCCTCAGCGCGCTCTGGGGCCAACGTCCTGACTTTC	CASSASARSGANVLTF
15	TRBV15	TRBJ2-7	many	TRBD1	TGTGCCACCAGCAGATCGACAGGGGAGGTAAACGAGCAGTACTTC	CATSRSTGEVNEQYF
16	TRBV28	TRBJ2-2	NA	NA	TGTGCCAGCAGTTTGCATTTGGGGGGGGCCACCGGGGAGCTGTTTTTT	CASSLHLGGATGELFF
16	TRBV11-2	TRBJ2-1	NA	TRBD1	TGTGCCAGCAGGTTGCACGGACAGGTCTCCTACAATGAGCAGTTCTTC	CASRLHGQVSYNEQFF
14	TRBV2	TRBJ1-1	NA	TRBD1	TGTGCCAGCAGTCCTGACAGGGGGCTAGCTGAAGCTTTCTTT	CASSPDRGLAEAFF
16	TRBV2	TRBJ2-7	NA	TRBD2	TGTGCCAGCAGTGAAACGAGACTAGCAGTCTCCTACGAGCAGTACTTC	CASSETRLAVSYEQYF
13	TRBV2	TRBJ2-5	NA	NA	TGTGCCAGCAGCCCAGGAATAAAAGAGACCCAGTACTTC	CASSPGIKETQYF
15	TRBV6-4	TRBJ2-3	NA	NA	TGTGCCAGCAGCCCAGACGGGGTTACCACAGATACGCAGTATTTT	CASSPDGVTTDTQYF
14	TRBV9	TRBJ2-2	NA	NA	TGTGCCAGCAGCGTCTACATGGGGGCCCGGGAGCTGTTTTTT	CASSVYMGARELFF
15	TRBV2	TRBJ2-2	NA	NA	TGTGCCAGCAGTCCCCCCGGGACAAGCACCGGGGAGCTGTTTTTT	CASSPPGTSTGELFF
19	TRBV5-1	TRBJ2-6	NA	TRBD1	TGCGCCAGCAGCTTGTGGGGACAGTTGCGTGGGACTGGGGCCAACGTCCTGACTTTC	CASSLWGQLRGTGANVLTF
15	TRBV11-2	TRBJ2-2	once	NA	TGTGCCAGCAGCTTAGGCGGGACTTACACCGGGGAGCTGTTTTTT	CASSLGGTYTGELFF
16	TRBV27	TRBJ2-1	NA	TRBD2	TGTGCCAGCAGACTAGCGGGAGGCACCTCCTACAATGAGCAGTTCTTC	CASRLAGGTSYNEQFF
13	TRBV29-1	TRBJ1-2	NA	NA	TGCAGCGGGGGGTACAGGGAAGGCTATGGCTACACCTTC	CSGGYREGYGYTF
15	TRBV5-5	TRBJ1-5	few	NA	TGTGCCAGCAGCCCGTTGTCTTTGAGCAATCAGCCCCAGCATTTT	CASSPLSLSNQPQHF
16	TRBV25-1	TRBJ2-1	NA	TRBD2	TGTGCCAGCAGTGCTTTGGCGGGAGAACGGGACAATGAGCAGTTCTTC	CASSALAGERDNEQFF
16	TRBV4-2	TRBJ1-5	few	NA	TGTGCCAGCAGCCAAGACGGGGTCAGGAGCAATCAGCCCCAGCATTTT	CASSQDGVRSNQPQHF
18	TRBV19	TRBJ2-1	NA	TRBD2	TGTGCCAGTAGTTGGGCCTCGGCCGCGGGAGGGCCTAGCAATGAGCAGTTCTTC	CASSWASAAGGPSNEQFF
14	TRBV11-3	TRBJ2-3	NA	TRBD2	TGTGCCAGCAGCAAGCGGGATACCACAGATACGCAGTATTTT	CASSKRDTTDTQYF
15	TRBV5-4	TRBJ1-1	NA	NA	TGTGCCAGCAGCTTTTCCCTTGGGGGCGGCACTGAAGCTTTCTTT	CASSFSLGGGTEAFF
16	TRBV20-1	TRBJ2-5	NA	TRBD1	TGCAGTGCTAGTTCGGGGACAGGGGATAGGGGAGAGACCCAGTACTTC	CSASSGTGDRGETQYF
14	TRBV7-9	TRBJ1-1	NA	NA	TGTGCCAGCAGCTTAAGGGGCGGGGACACTGAAGCTTTCTTT	CASSLRGGDTEAFF
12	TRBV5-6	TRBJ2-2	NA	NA	TGTGCCAGCAGCTTCAGCACCGGGGAGCTGTTTTTT	CASSFSTGELFF
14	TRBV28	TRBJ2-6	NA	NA	TGTGCCAGCAGTTACGCTCAGAGGGCCAACGTCCTGACTTTC	CASSYAQRANVLTF
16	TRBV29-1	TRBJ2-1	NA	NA	TGCAGCGTTGAAGATCTTGGCTTCCGATCCTACAATGAGCAGTTCTTC	CSVEDLGFRSYNEQFF
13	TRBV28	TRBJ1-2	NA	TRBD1	TGTGCCAGCAGTTCGACAGGGTACTATGGCTACACCTTC	CASSSTGYYGYTF
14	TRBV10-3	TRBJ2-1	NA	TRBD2	TGTGCCATCACCCAGACTAGCGACCACAATGAGCAGTTCTTC	CAITQTSDHNEQFF
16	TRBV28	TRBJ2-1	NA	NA	TGTGCCAGCAGTTTAATGGGGAGGCAGTCCTACAATGAGCAGTTCTTC	CASSLMGRQSYNEQFF
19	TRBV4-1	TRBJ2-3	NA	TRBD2	TGCGCCAGCAGCCAAGTCCCGGGACTAGCGGGACCTAGCACAGATACGCAGTATTTT	CASSQVPGLAGPSTDTQYF
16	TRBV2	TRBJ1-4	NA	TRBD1	TGTGCCAGCAGTGCCGGACCGGGACAGATAAATGAAAAACTGTTTTTT	CASSAGPGQINEKLFF
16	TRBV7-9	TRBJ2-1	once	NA	TGTGCCAGCAGCTTAAAAGGCGGGACCATCTACAATGAGCAGTTCTTC	CASSLKGGTIYNEQFF
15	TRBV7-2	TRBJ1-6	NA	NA	TGTGCCAGCAGCTTAGAAGCAGGGAGGCATTCACCCCTCCACTTT	CASSLEAGRHSPLHF
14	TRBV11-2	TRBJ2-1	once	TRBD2	TGTGCCAGCAGCTTTATGTTGGGGGAGGGCCCCGGGTTCTTC	CASSFMLGEGPGFF
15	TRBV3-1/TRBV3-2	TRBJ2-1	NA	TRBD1	TGTGCCAGCAGCCCGTCAACAGGGGATATGGGTGAGCAGTTCTTC	CASSPSTGDMGEQFF
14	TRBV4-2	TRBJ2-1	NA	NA	TGTGCCAGCAGCCAAGAGATAGCTAGCAATGAGCAGTTCTTC	CASSQEIASNEQFF
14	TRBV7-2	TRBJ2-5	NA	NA	TGTGCCAGCAGCCCCTACAGGGCTGGTGAGACCCAGTACTTC	CASSPYRAGETQYF
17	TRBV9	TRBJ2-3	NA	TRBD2	TGTGCCAGCAGCGTAACTAGCGGGGGTTCTAGCACAGATACGCAGTATTTT	CASSVTSGGSSTDTQYF
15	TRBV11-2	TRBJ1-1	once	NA	TGTGCCAGCAGCTTGTCCCCAACAGGGAGCACTGAAGCTTTCTTT	CASSLSPTGSTEAFF
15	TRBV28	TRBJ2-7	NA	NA	TGTGCCAGCGGGGTCGCAGGGACTTTCAACAACGAGCAGTACTTC	CASGVAGTFNNEQYF
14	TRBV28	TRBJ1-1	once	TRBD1	TGTGCCAGCAGGAGGGGGCATATGAACACTGAAGCTTTCTTT	CASRRGHMNTEAFF
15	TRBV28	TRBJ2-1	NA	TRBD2	TGTGCCAGCAGCCCTACTAGCGGAGTTTACAATGAGCAGTTCTTC	CASSPTSGVYNEQFF
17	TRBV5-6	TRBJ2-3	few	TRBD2	TGTGCCAGCAGCTTGGTAGGGGGACTAGCGGGAGTCGAGGACCAGTATTTT	CASSLVGGLAGVEDQYF